The entry below gives a single T cell receptor (beta chain) sequence along with its context. This specimen belongs to a study of shared clonotypes between healthy human individuals. Both subsets, CD45RA+ naive and CD45RA-negative memory, were split from the CD4+ cells. The method was immunoSEQ multiplex PCR; TCRdb's version includes in-frame clones alone and lacks a portion of them. The sample yields about a million clones, 65% to 80% seen once. The source of this sequence is a young man in good health. The sample taken for sequencing was memory CD4+ T cells sorted from blood. Described subset: CD45RA-negative fraction.

The CDR3 loop is CASSLEDRRNTEAFF. In nucleotides, the CDR3 is TGTGCCAGCAGCTTGGAGGACAGGAGGAACACTGAAGCTTTCTTT. The chain employs TRBV5-8 and TRBJ1-1, with 7 positions matching TRBD1. Unmatched junction bases numbered 3, after V lost 0 bases and J lost 1 base. Germline values: CDR1 SGHTS, CDR2 YDEGEE. CDR3 length: 15 residues.